Listed here are 5 T cell receptor beta chains from one sample, sequenced in a study of blood T cell repertoires in COVID-19. Some clones are missing from TCRdb's copy, which holds only in-frame ones; the method was immunoSEQ multiplex PCR. The sample has under 60,000 clones; 65% to 85% are singletons. The sample consisted of peripheral blood. Receptors originate from a human donor with active or convalescent COVID-19. The donor label of this sample is uncertain.

V usage is TRBV10-1 and J usage is TRBJ1-4, with D unresolved. This CDR3 region has 12 residues. Per germline, CDR1 WNHNN and CDR2 SYGVQD (reference sequence). Trimming removed 9 bases from V and 5 bases from J, with 10 bases in between. CDR3 loop: CARTESNEKLFF. In DNA, the CDR3 is TGCGCCAGAACAGAATCCAATGAAAAACTGTTTTTT.

The rearrangement joins TRBV19 to TRBJ1-2, with D uncertain. The V and J ends lost 7 bases and 3 bases respectively, with 9 bases between them. This CDR3 has 12 amino acids. Germline V lookup: CDR1 LNHDA, CDR2 SQIVND (reference sequence). The CDR3 DNA is TGTGCCAGTACCCCGCGAGACTATGGCTACACCTTC. Its protein is CASTPRDYGYTF.

Worth noting for this clone: It may be a read error: a sequence one base away is much more abundant. This same CDR3 is encoded by further DNA sequences in the sample. The chain employs TRBV7-9 and TRBJ2-1; 12 bases are a match to TRBD1. The length of the CDR3 is 15 residues. J gave up 6 bases and V 4 bases, and 4 bases lay outside the gene matches. Germline V lookup: CDR1 SEHNR, CDR2 FQNEAQ (reference sequence). As DNA, the CDR3 is TGTGCCAGCAGCTGGGGACAGGGGGCGGGCAATGAGCAGTTCTTC. Its translation is CASSWGQGAGNEQFF.

The chain is built from TRBV5-4 and TRBJ2-3; 7 nucleotides line up with TRBD1. CDR1 is SGHNT and CDR2 is YYREEE in the germline V gene (reference sequence). CDR3 size: 13 residues. Germline trimming cut 4 bases from V and 5 bases from J; bases unmatched to any gene: 4. CDR3 sequence: CASSPWTGDTQYF. Written as DNA, the CDR3 is TGTGCCAGCAGCCCATGGACAGGAGATACGCAGTATTTT.

This chain uses TRBV5-1 with TRBJ2-3, with a weak D call TRBD2 (6 bases). Germline CDR1 reads SGHRS; CDR2 reads YFSETQ. The CDR3 is 15 residues long. The V gene lost 0 bases and the J gene lost 1 base, with 9 bases spanning the gap. The CDR3 DNA sequence: TGCGCCAGCAGCTTGGCGCCGGGAGGCACAGATACGCAGTATTTT. It codes for CASSLAPGGTDTQYF.